Described below is a single TCR beta chain sequence and its context. Its matching antigen is unknown. The ends were cut back, 0 bases at V and 1 base at J, with 7 bases in the middle. The CDR3 is 15 residues long. From germline, CDR1 is SEHNR and CDR2 FQNEAQ (reference sequence). This entry belongs to a study of T-cell memory formation after mild COVID-19. TCRdb recomputed calls from the 5' RACE reads with MiXCR, one row per CDR3 protein. In the table there are about 500,000 distinct CDR3 sequences, over 20% of which are singletons. General study results and limits: Clones that contracted from day 15 to 85 had balanced CD4/CD8; later expanders were CD4+ biased. Second-wave clones with a day 37 peak had unconfirmed SARS-CoV-2 specificity. Several responding clones turned up in pre-infection memory, indicating that cross-reactive memory may have taken part.

The TCR sequence derives from an adult woman who had mild COVID-19 (a few samples of this study predate the infection). Cell type and time point are not known. The chain is built from TRBV7-9 and TRBJ2-1; D call uncertain. Sequencing was carried out using PBMCs or a T cell subset sorted from them (not recorded which). CDR3 region: CASSLADGSYNEQFF. The CDR3 nucleotides are TGTGCCAGCAGCTTAGCTGACGGGTCCTACAATGAGCAGTTCTTC. The complete variable domain, with remaining parts taken from reference TRBV7-9 and TRBJ2-1, reads DTGVSQNPRHKITKRGQNVTFRCDPISEHNRLYWYRQTLGQGPEFLTYFQNEAQLEKSRLLSDRFSAERPKGSFSTLEIQRTEQGDSAMYLCASSLADGSYNEQFFGPGTRLTVL.